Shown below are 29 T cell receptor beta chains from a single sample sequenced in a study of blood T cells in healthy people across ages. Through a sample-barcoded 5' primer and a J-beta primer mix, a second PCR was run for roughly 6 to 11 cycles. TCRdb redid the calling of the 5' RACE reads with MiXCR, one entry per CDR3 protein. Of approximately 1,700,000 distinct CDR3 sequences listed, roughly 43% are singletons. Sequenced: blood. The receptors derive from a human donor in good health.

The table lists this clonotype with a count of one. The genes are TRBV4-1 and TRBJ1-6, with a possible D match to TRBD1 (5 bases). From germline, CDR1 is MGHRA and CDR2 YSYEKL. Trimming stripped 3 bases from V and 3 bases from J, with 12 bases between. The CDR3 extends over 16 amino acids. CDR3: CASSQGDGGYNSPLHF. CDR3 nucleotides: TGCGCCAGCAGCCAGGGCGACGGGGGCTATAATTCACCCCTCCACTTT.

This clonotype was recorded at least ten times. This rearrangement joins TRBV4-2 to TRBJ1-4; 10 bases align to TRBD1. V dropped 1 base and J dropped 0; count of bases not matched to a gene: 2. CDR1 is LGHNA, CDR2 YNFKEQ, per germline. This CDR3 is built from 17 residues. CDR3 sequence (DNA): TGTGCCAGCAGCCAAGTTGGGACAGGGGCAACTAATGAAAAACTGTTTTTT. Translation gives CASSQVGTGATNEKLFF.

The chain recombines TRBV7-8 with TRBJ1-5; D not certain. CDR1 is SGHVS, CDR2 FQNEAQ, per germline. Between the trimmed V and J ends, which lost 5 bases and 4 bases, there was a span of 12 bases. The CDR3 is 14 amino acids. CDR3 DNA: TGTGCCAGCAGCCAAAACGTGGGGAATCAGCCCCAGCATTTT. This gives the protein CASSQNVGNQPQHF.

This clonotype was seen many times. CDR3 sequence: CASSVEAGVFLETQYF. In DNA form, the CDR3 reads TGTGCCAGCAGCGTAGAAGCGGGGGTATTCCTTGAGACCCAGTACTTC. The chain couples TRBV9 to TRBJ2-5, with TRBD2 matching 8 bases. The CDR3 loop spans 16 amino acids. Trimming at V came to 0 bases and at J to 5 bases, leaving 9 bases not matched to a gene. CDR1 is SGDLS, CDR2 YYNGEE, per germline.

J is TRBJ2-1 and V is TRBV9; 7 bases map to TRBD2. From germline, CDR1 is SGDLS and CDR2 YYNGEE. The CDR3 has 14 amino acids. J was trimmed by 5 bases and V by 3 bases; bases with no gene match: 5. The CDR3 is CASSGTSEHNEQFF. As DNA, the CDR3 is TGTGCCAGCAGCGGTACTAGCGAACACAATGAGCAGTTCTTC.

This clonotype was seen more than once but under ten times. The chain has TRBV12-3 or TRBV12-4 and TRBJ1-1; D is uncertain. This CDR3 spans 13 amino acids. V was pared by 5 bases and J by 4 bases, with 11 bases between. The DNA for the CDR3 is TGTGCCAGCAGTCTGGTGGTTCTCACTGAAGCTTTCTTT. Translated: CASSLVVLTEAFF.

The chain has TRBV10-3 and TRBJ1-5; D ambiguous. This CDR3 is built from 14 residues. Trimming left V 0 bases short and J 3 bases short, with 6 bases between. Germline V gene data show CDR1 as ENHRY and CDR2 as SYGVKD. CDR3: CAISESRHNQPQHF. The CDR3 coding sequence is TGTGCCATCAGTGAGTCGAGACACAATCAGCCCCAGCATTTT.

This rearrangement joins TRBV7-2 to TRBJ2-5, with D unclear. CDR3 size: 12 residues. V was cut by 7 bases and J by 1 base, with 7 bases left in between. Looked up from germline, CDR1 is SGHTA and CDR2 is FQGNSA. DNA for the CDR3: TGTGCCAGCACCTTTACCCAAGAGACCCAGTACTTC. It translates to CASTFTQETQYF.

CDR3 sequence reads: CATSRDRARRGELFF. For the CDR3, the DNA is TGTGCCACCAGCAGAGATCGAGCCAGGCGAGGGGAGCTGTTTTTT. The chain couples TRBV15 to TRBJ2-2; D remains ambiguous. In germline, CDR1 is LNHNV, CDR2 YYDKDF (reference sequence). The CDR3 is 15 residues long. V lost 0 bases, J lost 8 bases, and 13 bases lay in between.

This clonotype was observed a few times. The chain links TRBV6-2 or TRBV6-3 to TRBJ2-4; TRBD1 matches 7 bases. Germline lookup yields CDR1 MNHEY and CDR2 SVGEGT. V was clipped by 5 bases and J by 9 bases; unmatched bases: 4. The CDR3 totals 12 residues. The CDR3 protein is CASSPPGGIQYF. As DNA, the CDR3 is TGTGCCAGCAGTCCTCCAGGGGGCATTCAGTACTTC.

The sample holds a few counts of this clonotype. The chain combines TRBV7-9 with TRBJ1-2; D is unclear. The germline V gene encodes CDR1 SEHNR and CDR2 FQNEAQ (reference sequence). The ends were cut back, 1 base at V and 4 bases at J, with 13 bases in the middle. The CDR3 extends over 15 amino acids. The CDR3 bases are TGTGCCAGCAGCTTAGAGGCAGTAAGCGCCTATGGCTACACCTTC. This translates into CASSLEAVSAYGYTF.

The CDR3 reads CASSQGLGWAYEQYF. As DNA, the CDR3 is TGCGCCAGCAGCCAAGGCTTAGGGTGGGCCTACGAGCAGTACTTC. The chain carries TRBV4-1 and TRBJ2-4; D gene uncertain. Matching the DNA end better, TRBJ2-7 makes the J call doubtful. Germline loops: CDR1 MGHRA, CDR2 YSYEKL. The CDR3 sequence is 15 residues long.

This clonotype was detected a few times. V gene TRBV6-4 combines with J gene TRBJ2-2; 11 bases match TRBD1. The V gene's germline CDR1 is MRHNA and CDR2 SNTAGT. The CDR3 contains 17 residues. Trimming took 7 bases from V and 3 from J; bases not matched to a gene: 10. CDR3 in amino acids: CASTLTSGQGDTGELFF. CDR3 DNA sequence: TGTGCCAGCACCCTAACCTCGGGACAGGGGGACACCGGGGAGCTGTTTTTT.

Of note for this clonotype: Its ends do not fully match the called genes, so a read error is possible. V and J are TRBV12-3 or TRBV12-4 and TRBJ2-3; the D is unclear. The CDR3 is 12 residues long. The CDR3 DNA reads TGTGCCAGCAGTCCCAACACAGATGCGCAGTATTTT. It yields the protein CASSPNTDAQYF.

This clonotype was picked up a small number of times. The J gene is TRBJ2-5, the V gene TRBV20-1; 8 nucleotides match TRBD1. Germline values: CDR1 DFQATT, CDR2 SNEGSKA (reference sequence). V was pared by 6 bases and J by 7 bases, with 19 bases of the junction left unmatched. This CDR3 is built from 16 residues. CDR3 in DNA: TGCAGTGCCCGCCCCCTCTGGACAGGGACCCAGGGGACCCAGTACTTC. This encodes CSARPLWTGTQGTQYF.

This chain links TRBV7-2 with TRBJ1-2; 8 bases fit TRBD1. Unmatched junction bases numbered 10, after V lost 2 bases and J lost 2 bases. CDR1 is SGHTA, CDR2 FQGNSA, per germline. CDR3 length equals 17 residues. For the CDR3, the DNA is TGTGCCAGCAGCTTATATTTTCCGAGACAGGGGAACTATGGCTACACCTTC. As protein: CASSLYFPRQGNYGYTF.

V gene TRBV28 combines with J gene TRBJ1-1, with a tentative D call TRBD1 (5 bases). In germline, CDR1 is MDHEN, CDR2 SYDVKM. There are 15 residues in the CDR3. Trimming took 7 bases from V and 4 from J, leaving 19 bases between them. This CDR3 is CASTSGGELITEAFF. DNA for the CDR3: TGTGCCAGCACGTCGGGGGGTGAATTAATCACTGAAGCTTTCTTT.

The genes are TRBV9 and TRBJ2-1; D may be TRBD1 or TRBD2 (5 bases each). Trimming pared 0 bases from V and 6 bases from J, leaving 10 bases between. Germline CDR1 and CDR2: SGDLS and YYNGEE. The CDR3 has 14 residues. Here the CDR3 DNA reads TGTGCCAGCAGCGTAGGTTCAGGGAGCAATGAGCAGTTCTTC. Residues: CASSVGSGSNEQFF.

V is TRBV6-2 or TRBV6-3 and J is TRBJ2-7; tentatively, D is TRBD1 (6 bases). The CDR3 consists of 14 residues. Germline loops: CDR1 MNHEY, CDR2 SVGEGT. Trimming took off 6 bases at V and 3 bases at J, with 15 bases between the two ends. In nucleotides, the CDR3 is TGTGCCAGCAGGGGAACAGGGACAATCTACGAGCAGTACTTC. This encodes CASRGTGTIYEQYF.

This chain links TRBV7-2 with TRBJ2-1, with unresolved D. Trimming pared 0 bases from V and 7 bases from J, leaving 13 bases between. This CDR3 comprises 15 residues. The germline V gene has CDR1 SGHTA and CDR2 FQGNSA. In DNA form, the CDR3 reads TGTGCCAGCAGCTTAGCACAGACTGCCAAGAATGAGCAGTTCTTC. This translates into CASSLAQTAKNEQFF.

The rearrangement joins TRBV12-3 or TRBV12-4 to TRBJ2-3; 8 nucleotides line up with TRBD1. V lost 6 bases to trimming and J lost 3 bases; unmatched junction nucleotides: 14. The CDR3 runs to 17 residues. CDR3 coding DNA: TGTGCCAGCAGCAACGACAGGGGAAGGGGTGCAACAGATACGCAGTATTTT. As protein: CASSNDRGRGATDTQYF.

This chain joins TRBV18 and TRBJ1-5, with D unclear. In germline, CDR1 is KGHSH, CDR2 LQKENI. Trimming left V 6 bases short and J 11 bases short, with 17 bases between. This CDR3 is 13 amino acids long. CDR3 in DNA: TGTGCCAGCTCCGAGACGCAGAGGGAGACCCAGCATTTT. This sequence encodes CASSETQRETQHF.

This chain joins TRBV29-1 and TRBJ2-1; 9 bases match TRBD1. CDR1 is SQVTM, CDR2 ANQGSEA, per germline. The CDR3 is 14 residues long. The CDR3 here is CGVDRGGMGNEQFF. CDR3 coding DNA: TGCGGTGTGGACAGGGGAGGCATGGGCAATGAGCAGTTCTTC.

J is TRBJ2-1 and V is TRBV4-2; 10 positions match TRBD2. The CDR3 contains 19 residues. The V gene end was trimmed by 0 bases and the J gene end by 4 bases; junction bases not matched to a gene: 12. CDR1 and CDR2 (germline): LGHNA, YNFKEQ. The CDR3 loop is CASSQDGWLAGDQYNEQFF. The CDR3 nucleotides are TGTGCCAGCAGCCAAGATGGCTGGCTAGCGGGGGACCAATACAATGAGCAGTTCTTC.

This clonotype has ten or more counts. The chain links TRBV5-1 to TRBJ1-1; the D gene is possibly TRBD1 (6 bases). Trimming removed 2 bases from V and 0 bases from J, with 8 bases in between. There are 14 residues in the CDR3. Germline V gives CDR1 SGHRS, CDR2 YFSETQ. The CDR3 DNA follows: TGCGCCAGCAGCTTAGACAGGTTGAACACTGAAGCTTTCTTT. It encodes CASSLDRLNTEAFF.

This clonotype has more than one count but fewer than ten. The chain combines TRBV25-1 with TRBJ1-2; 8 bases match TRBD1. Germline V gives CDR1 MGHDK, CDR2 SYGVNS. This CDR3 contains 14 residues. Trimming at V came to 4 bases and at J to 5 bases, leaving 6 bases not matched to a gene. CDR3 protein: CASSVGRGLYGYTF. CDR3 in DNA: TGTGCCAGCAGTGTGGGCAGGGGGCTTTATGGCTACACCTTC.

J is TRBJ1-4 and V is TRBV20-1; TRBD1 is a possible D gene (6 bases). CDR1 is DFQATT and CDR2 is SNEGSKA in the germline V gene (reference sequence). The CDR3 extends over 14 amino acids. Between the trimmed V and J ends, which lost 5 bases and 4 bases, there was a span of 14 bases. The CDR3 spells CSAPRGALNEKLFF. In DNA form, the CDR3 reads TGCAGTGCTCCGCGGGGGGCCCTTAATGAAAAACTGTTTTTT.

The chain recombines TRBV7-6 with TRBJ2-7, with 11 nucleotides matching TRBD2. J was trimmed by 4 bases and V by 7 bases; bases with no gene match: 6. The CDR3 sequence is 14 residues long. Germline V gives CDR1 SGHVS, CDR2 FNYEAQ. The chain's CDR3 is CASNTGTSGYEQYF. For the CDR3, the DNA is TGTGCCAGCAACACCGGGACTAGCGGTTACGAGCAGTACTTC.

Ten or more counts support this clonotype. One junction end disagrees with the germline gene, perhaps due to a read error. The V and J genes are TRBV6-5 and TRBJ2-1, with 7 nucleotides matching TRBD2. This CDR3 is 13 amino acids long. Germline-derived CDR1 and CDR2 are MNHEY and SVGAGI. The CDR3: CASSYGGDNEQFF. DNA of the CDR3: TGCGCCAGCAGCTATGGGGGGGACAATGAGCAGTTCTTC.